The 25 T cell receptor beta chains given below trace back to one sample, sequenced in a study of blood T cell repertoires in COVID-19 (dated by TCRdb to about 2020). Libraries were made using the immunoSEQ multiplex PCR assay. TCRdb took this table from immuneACCESS and kept in-frame rearrangements with V and J called. Such tables lack part of the clones; where checked against another copy, unresolved V genes explain under half of the gap, and the rest is unexplained. In all, the sample holds a few hundred thousand clones, and around 87% of those were seen once. Clones ranked in the top ten supply roughly 1% of the sample. Input material: PBMCs or T cells enriched from blood (not recorded which). Source of these receptors: a man aged 18 to 29 who had recovered from COVID-19.

The chain links TRBV6-5 to TRBJ1-5; 10 nucleotides match TRBD1. Germline V gene data show CDR1 as MNHEY and CDR2 as SVGAGI. The CDR3 totals 14 residues. Trimming at V came to 8 bases and at J to 6 bases, leaving 7 bases not matched to a gene. In nucleotides, the CDR3 is TGTGCCAGCGGAGACAGGGGGCGGTTTCAGCCCCAGCATTTT. As protein: CASGDRGRFQPQHF.

The chain carries TRBV21-1 and TRBJ2-3; the D call of TRBD1 is as the table states it, not checked on the DNA. TRBV21-1 is classified as a pseudogene. The CDR3 is made up of 17 amino acids. The CDR3 nucleotides are TGTGCCAGCAGCAAAGAGGTTACAGGGGGATTCACAGATACGCAGTATTTT. Translating gives CASSKEVTGGFTDTQYF.

This chain joins TRBV7-9 and TRBJ2-3, with TRBD2 matching 9 bases. The CDR3 sequence is 17 residues long. V was pared by 4 bases and J by 0 bases, with 8 bases of the junction left unmatched. Germline V gene data show CDR1 as SEHNR and CDR2 as FQNEAQ (reference sequence). The CDR3 region has the DNA TGTGCCAGCAGCTCGTCCGGGACTAGCAAAAGCACAGATACGCAGTATTTT. Translated: CASSSSGTSKSTDTQYF.

The table lists this clone with a count of one. The chain employs TRBV6-5 and TRBJ1-5; 10 bases map to TRBD1. Germline CDR1 is MNHEY and CDR2 is SVGAGI. Losses at the gene ends were 10 bases for V and 2 bases for J; bases not matched to a gene: 8. The CDR3 has 15 residues. CDR3 amino acids: CATWDRGRGNQPQHF. The CDR3 DNA reads TGTGCCACCTGGGACAGGGGACGAGGCAATCAGCCCCAGCATTTT.

This clone was seen only a few times. V gene TRBV7-9 combines with J gene TRBJ2-3; TRBD1 might be the D (7 bases). The V gene lost 7 bases and the J gene lost 5 bases, with 19 bases spanning the gap. Germline values: CDR1 SEHNR, CDR2 FQNEAQ (reference sequence). The CDR3 has 15 residues. In DNA form, the CDR3 reads TGTGCCAGCACCGGGGGTGGGACAGCCCAAGATACGCAGTATTTT. It is translated as CASTGGGTAQDTQYF.

In this sample, this clone turned up a few times. The rearrangement uses TRBV24-1 and TRBJ1-3; unclear D gene. Germline V gene data show CDR1 as KGHDR and CDR2 as SFDVKD. The CDR3 is 14 amino acids. V shed 4 bases and J shed 1 base, with 7 bases lying between them. This chain's CDR3 is CATSDDISGNTIYF. In DNA form, the CDR3 reads TGTGCCACCAGTGACGACATATCTGGAAACACCATATATTTT.

The chain is built from TRBV25-1 and TRBJ2-7; TRBD1 aligns across 8 bases. The CDR3 has 16 residues. Per the germline V gene, CDR1 is MGHDK and CDR2 is SYGVNS. The trim removed 8 bases at V and 2 bases at J, leaving 14 bases unmatched. The CDR3 sequence: CASSGPGTGIPYEQYF. CDR3 DNA: TGTGCCAGCTCAGGTCCCGGGACAGGAATCCCCTACGAGCAGTACTTC.

The chain couples TRBV10-1 to TRBJ2-1; the D gene is possibly TRBD1 (6 bases). The V end was cut by 0 bases, the J end by 5 bases, with 11 bases between. This CDR3 is 15 amino acids long. Germline CDR1 WNHNN, CDR2 SYGVQD (reference sequence). CDR3 loop: CASSESQGSHNEQFF. For the CDR3, the DNA is TGCGCCAGCAGTGAGTCTCAGGGGTCCCACAATGAGCAGTTCTTC.

This clone was observed once. CDR3 in amino acids: CASSSPGLAPQETQYF. For the CDR3, the DNA is TGTGCCAGCAGTTCTCCGGGCCTAGCGCCTCAAGAGACCCAGTACTTC. This rearrangement joins TRBV28 to TRBJ2-5; D may be TRBD2 (6 bases). With 4 bases removed from V and 2 bases from J, the gap between germline ends came to 17 bases. From germline, CDR1 is MDHEN and CDR2 SYDVKM. The CDR3 is made up of 16 amino acids.

The J gene is TRBJ1-1, the V gene TRBV5-1, with D possibly TRBD1 on 6 matching bases. The germline V and J ends were trimmed by 4 bases and 5 bases, with 24 bases remaining between them. The CDR3 has 17 amino acids. Germline CDR1 SGHRS, CDR2 YFSETQ. For the CDR3, the DNA is TGCGCCAGCAGCCCGGAGGCAGGGGTCCAGAGGTGGACTGAAGCTTTCTTT. Translation gives CASSPEAGVQRWTEAFF.

The chain joins TRBV7-3 to TRBJ2-1; 8 nucleotides line up with TRBD2. With V trimmed by 5 bases and J by 8 bases, 8 bases remained unmatched. Per germline, CDR1 SGHTA and CDR2 FQGTGA. This CDR3 has 14 amino acids. CDR3 amino acids: CASSPMRTSYEQFF. CDR3 in DNA: TGTGCCAGCAGCCCCATGAGGACTAGCTATGAGCAGTTCTTC.

This chain uses TRBV6-6 with TRBJ2-2; TRBD2 matches 8 bases. CDR1 is MNHNY and CDR2 is SVGAGI in the germline V gene (reference sequence). CDR3 size: 16 residues. J was trimmed by 4 bases and V by 4 bases; bases with no gene match: 8. The CDR3 here is CASSFTWAGGTGELFF. Written as DNA, the CDR3 is TGTGCCAGCAGTTTCACCTGGGCGGGGGGCACCGGGGAGCTGTTTTTT.

As for this clone: The same CDR3 can be traced to other DNA sequences in this sample. The chain links TRBV20-1 to TRBJ2-5, with D uncertain. This CDR3 spans 11 amino acids. Germline V lookup: CDR1 DFQATT, CDR2 SNEGSKA (reference sequence). V lost 3 bases and J 1 base, leaving 3 bases between the germline ends. The CDR3: CSASGQETQYF. For the CDR3, the DNA is TGCAGTGCTAGCGGCCAAGAGACCCAGTACTTC.

The V call is TRBV5-1, the J call TRBJ2-7; D not resolved. The V and J ends lost 3 bases and 0 bases respectively, with 7 bases between them. Germline-derived CDR1 and CDR2 are SGHRS and YFSETQ. The CDR3 totals 13 residues. Here the CDR3 DNA reads TGCGCCAGCAGCTCTCGGAGCTCCTACGAGCAGTACTTC. Its protein product is CASSSRSSYEQYF.

Comment on this clone: Relative to the germline gene, one junction end is altered; a read error may explain this. V and J are TRBV5-4 and TRBJ2-5; D is unresolved. The V gene's germline CDR1 is SGHNT and CDR2 YYREEE (reference sequence). The CDR3 runs 13 residues. The CDR3 DNA reads as TGTGCCAGCAGCTTGAATCTAATAACTGAAACTAACTTC. Translation gives CASSLNLITETNF.

The chain links TRBV18 to TRBJ1-4, with D maybe TRBD1 (5 bases). The CDR3 has 14 residues. Trimming removed 3 bases from V and 3 bases from J, with 8 bases in between. The germline V gene has CDR1 KGHSH and CDR2 LQKENI. The CDR3: CASSPRGSNEKLFF. The CDR3 DNA is TGTGCCAGCTCACCGCGGGGGTCTAATGAAAAACTGTTTTTT.

The chain is built from TRBV3-1 (or the pseudogene TRBV3-2) and TRBJ1-4, with a possible D match to TRBD1 (6 bases). The germline V gene encodes CDR1 LGHDT and CDR2 YNNKEL (reference sequence). Trimming cost V 5 bases and J 5 bases, with 18 bases left between them. The CDR3 extends over 16 amino acids. CDR3 sequence (DNA): TGTGCCAGCAGCTTTAATTACGGGACAAAGAATGAAAAACTGTTTTTT. This encodes CASSFNYGTKNEKLFF.

This chain connects TRBV6-5 to TRBJ2-3; a weak D match, TRBD1 (5 bases). The CDR3 covers 12 residues. Germline V gives CDR1 MNHEY, CDR2 SVGAGI. V was trimmed by 6 bases and J by 2 bases, leaving 6 bases between them. As DNA, the CDR3 is TGTGCCAGCAGGGACACCACAGATACGCAGTATTTT. Protein product: CASRDTTDTQYF.

The CDR3 DNA reads TGTGCCAGTAGGCCGGGATACTCCTACGAGCAGTACTTC. This translates into CASRPGYSYEQYF. The V gene is TRBV19, the J gene TRBJ2-7; weak D call: TRBD2 (5 bases). The germline CDR1 and CDR2 sequences are LNHDA and SQIVND (reference sequence). Trimming stripped 6 bases from V and 0 bases from J, with 9 bases between. The CDR3 covers 13 residues. The full variable domain, with the rest looked up from reference TRBV19 and TRBJ2-7, is DGGITQSPKYLFRKEGQNVTLSCEQNLNHDAMYWYRQDPGQGLRLIYYSQIVNDFQKGDIAEGYSVSREKKESFPLTVTSAQKNPTAFYLCASRPGYSYEQYFGPGTRLTVT.

The chain recombines TRBV19 with TRBJ1-2; 10 nucleotides line up with TRBD1. The CDR3 has 15 residues. Per the germline V gene, CDR1 is LNHDA and CDR2 is SQIVND (reference sequence). J gave up 8 bases and V 1 base, and 7 bases lay outside the gene matches. DNA for the CDR3: TGTGCCAGTAGTATAGTAGGGGGACAGGGGCGAGGCTACACCTTC. Its translation is CASSIVGGQGRGYTF.

This chain connects TRBV28 to TRBJ2-1, with a possible D match to TRBD1 (5 bases). Trimming took 6 bases from V and 5 from J, leaving 14 bases between them. The CDR3 runs 14 residues. CDR1 is MDHEN, CDR2 SYDVKM, per germline. The CDR3 nucleotides are TGTGCCAGCAGCCGGCGCGGACACAACAATGAGCAGTTCTTC. It specifies CASSRRGHNNEQFF.

V is TRBV19 and J is TRBJ1-1; possible D gene TRBD1, 6 bases. V was pared by 3 bases and J by 5 bases, with 16 bases between. The CDR3 runs to 15 residues. The germline V gene encodes CDR1 LNHDA and CDR2 SQIVND (reference sequence). CDR3 in DNA: TGTGCCAGTAGTATCTGGGCAGGGGATGATACTGAAGCTTTCTTT. Translation gives CASSIWAGDDTEAFF.

V gene TRBV5-1 combines with J gene TRBJ2-3, with D possibly being TRBD2 (6 bases). Trimming pared 0 bases from V and 5 bases from J, leaving 10 bases between. CDR1 is SGHRS, CDR2 YFSETQ, per germline. This CDR3 region has 14 residues. CDR3 nucleotide sequence: TGCGCCAGCAGCTTGGCGGGGGTTCTAGATACGCAGTATTTT. Translated: CASSLAGVLDTQYF.

The V call is TRBV5-6, the J call TRBJ1-2, with 7 bases matching TRBD1. The CDR3 sequence is 14 residues long. CDR1 SGHDT and CDR2 YYEEEE come from the germline V gene. The V and J ends lost 4 bases and 4 bases, in that order; junction bases with no gene match: 7. This CDR3 is CASSLYRGGYGYTF. CDR3 bases: TGTGCCAGCAGCCTCTACAGGGGAGGCTATGGCTACACCTTC.

This clone was seen a handful of times. The gene calls are TRBV9 and TRBJ2-7, with D maybe TRBD2 (5 bases). Germline CDR1 reads SGDLS; CDR2 reads YYNGEE. CDR3 length equals 15 residues. Trimming removed 1 base from V and 0 bases from J, with 11 bases in between. The CDR3 DNA is TGTGCCAGCAGCGTATTCTGGGAGAGCTCCTACGAGCAGTACTTC. Residues: CASSVFWESSYEQYF.